Here is one T cell receptor (beta chain) with its context. Its specific antigen is unknown. The sample holds no much larger clone one base away, and base qualities are not on file. In the prospective study, participants were roughly 18 to 90 years old, resided in about 25 geographic areas of the United States, and were enrolled through a virtual design. To assign participants to cohorts, the prospective study relied on clinical history that participants themselves reported in a screening survey and a study questionnaire. ImmuneRACE Cohort 3 recovered participants were defined by two consecutive negative NP/OP PCR tests, healthcare professional clearance, or symptom resolution. In the prospective study, mobile phlebotomists collected whole blood, serum and a nasopharyngeal or oropharyngeal swab from each participant. Prospective study participants could optionally give additional blood draws and questionnaires over a roughly 2-month period. Before DNA extraction, prospective study blood samples were shipped either frozen or at room temperature.

V has 5 bases trimmed and J has 6 bases trimmed; junction bases matching no gene number 9. From a lookup of the germline V gene, CDR1 and CDR2 are SGHRS and YFSETQ. CDR3 length: 14 amino acids, cysteine to phenylalanine. Kept here is only the CDR3 DNA, which spans 42 bases and is read in frame from base 1. This sample is part of a study of blood T cell repertoires in COVID-19 (dated by TCRdb to about 2020). General notes on the study: Samples from collaborators originated in the United States, Italy and Spain and spanned both the acute and convalescent phases of COVID-19. The material from the prospective study consisted of cDNA or gDNA derived from T cells, B-cell-depleted T cells, or PBMCs. Deeply sampled blood TCRbeta repertoires from subjects exposed to, actively infected with, or recovered from COVID-19 were included in the dataset. The repertoires were released in a freely available public database meant as a resource for research on the immune response to SARS-CoV-2. The samples were drawn from two sources: the first 160 participants of the ongoing ImmuneRACE study, and fewer than 1,500 subjects contributed by 6 global collaborators. A de-identified subject ID, COVID-19 status, age in years and sex were almost always included in the sample metadata. HLA class I and class II types, where available, came from metadata supplied by the sample provider rather than from assay-based typing. Overall results and qualifications from the work: How much clinical and demographic metadata was included differed by source and by participant, and the metadata was provided uncurated.

TCRbeta CDR3 regions were amplified from genomic DNA using the immunoSEQ Assay, a bias-controlled multiplex PCR. On the study's bioinformatics: The number of nucleated cells in each sample was estimated by amplification of reference gene primers within the assay. Sequence reads were collapsed and filtered to measure the absolute abundance of every unique TCRbeta CDR3 rearrangement. For each sample, productive Simpson clonality was calculated as the square root of Simpson's diversity index across productive rearrangements. Not all clones reach the TCRdb copy of this immuneACCESS table, which keeps in-frame sequences only. Checked studies attribute under half of the gap to unresolved V genes and leave the rest unexplained. V and J calls and clone size follow that table, whereas D and trimming were derived from the DNA. The sample records around 310,000 clones, nearly 90% of which are singletons. The ten largest account for roughly a tenth of the sample.

The sequence was collected from a woman in her 30s who had recovered from COVID-19. The rearranged segments are TRBV5-1 and TRBJ2-7, with 9 middle bases fitting TRBD1. Sequenced sample: PBMCs or T cells enriched from blood (not recorded which). At the DNA level, the sequence is TGCGCCAGCAGGGGACAGGGTCAAATTGGCGAGCAGTACTTC. Its translation reads: CASRGQGQIGEQYF.